The clone carrying this TCR beta chain occurred many times. Its antigen is not identified. Blood collection times were about day -28 and days 30, 100, 180 posttransplant. Method: immunoSEQ multiplex PCR; TCRdb's copy keeps in-frame clones and lacks some. The table has over 8,000 clones, roughly 62% seen once. This sample was taken from a study of T cell clonotyping in hematopoietic cell transplantation. Study-level points and caveats: Broader posttransplant TCR repertoire diversity was predicted by graft donor and pretransplant recipient Inverse Simpson Index values. Pathologically expanded recipient clonotypes increased progressively from day 30 to day 180 as diversity fell. Cells were unsorted, so CD4 and CD8 contributions were not separated.

The length of the CDR3 is 13 residues. CDR1 and CDR2 from the germline V gene are MNHEY and SMNVEV (reference sequence). V shed 10 bases and J 7 bases; nucleotides not matched to a gene: 4. Material: peripheral blood mononuclear cells, obtained 100 days after allogeneic stem cell transplant. The receptor comes from a male patient aged 60-70 years who had an allogeneic stem cell transplant from an unrelated donor, so the T cells may come from the graft donor. Some clones in this sample may be carry-over from other donors' samples. The chain links TRBV27 to TRBJ1-4, with TRBD1 identical over 12 bases. CDR3: CATGDRGPEKLFF. The CDR3 DNA reads TGTGCCACGGGGGACAGGGGGCCTGAAAAACTGTTTTTT.